One and the same sample provided the 21 T cell receptor beta chains below, sequenced in a study of blood T cells in healthy people across ages (dated by TCRdb to about 2015). Library preparation used 5' RACE. The sequencer was an Illumina HiSeq 2500. A second roughly 6 to 12 cycle PCR used a sample-barcoded 5' primer and a J-beta primer mix. Using fastp trimming at Q25 and MiXCR clonotype assembly, TCRdb reanalyzed the public sequencing data and kept in-frame beta chains. Rows merge per CDR3 protein into single entries with the most common DNA and genes. This sample lists approximately 1.5 million distinct CDR3 sequences; approximately 39% were detected once. Roughly 3.7% of the sample belongs to the ten largest clones. Specimen: blood. The origin of the receptors is a woman between 18 and 30 years old in good health.

The chain combines TRBV4-2 with TRBJ2-3; maybe TRBD1 (6 bases). V was cut by 8 bases and J by 4 bases, with 10 bases left in between. The CDR3 sequence is 12 residues long. Germline V gene lookup returns CDR1 LGHNA and CDR2 YNFKEQ. The CDR3 is CASGGEADTQYF. The CDR3 DNA reads TGTGCCAGCGGGGGCGAGGCAGATACGCAGTATTTT.

The CDR3 bases are TGTGCCAGCAGCTTAGCAGGGTTCACCGGGGAGCTGTTTTTT. This translates into CASSLAGFTGELFF. V and J are TRBV11-2 and TRBJ2-2; D is perhaps TRBD1 (5 bases). Trimming shortened V by 1 base and J by 4 bases, and 7 bases separated the two germline ends. Germline-derived CDR1 and CDR2 are SGHAT and FQNNGV. The CDR3 runs 14 residues.

The genes are TRBV3-1 and TRBJ2-5; no definite D call. V lost 5 bases and J 0 bases, leaving 13 bases between the germline ends. The CDR3 length is 15 residues. The germline V gene has CDR1 LGHDT and CDR2 YNNKEL (reference sequence). The CDR3 region has the DNA TGTGCCAGCAGCGCACCAACTGGAAACCAAGAGACCCAGTACTTC. Its translation: CASSAPTGNQETQYF.

The gene calls are TRBV7-8 and TRBJ2-1, with 9 bases lining up with TRBD2. V gave up 5 bases and J gave up 4 bases; unmatched junction bases: 12. CDR1 and CDR2 (germline): SGHVS, FQNEAQ. CDR3 length equals 17 residues. The CDR3 here is CASSLRSTSGFYNEQFF. The CDR3 DNA is TGTGCCAGCAGCCTTAGGTCGACTAGCGGATTTTACAATGAGCAGTTCTTC. Based on the CDR3 plus reference TRBV7-8 and TRBJ2-1, the full variable domain is GAGVSQSPRYKVAKRGQDVALRCDPISGHVSLFWYQQALGQGPEFLTYFQNEAQLDKSGLPSDRFFAERPEGSVSTLKIQRTQQEDSAVYLCASSLRSTSGFYNEQFFGPGTRLTVL.

The chain employs TRBV6-1 and TRBJ1-1; D unclear. This CDR3 spans 17 amino acids. Germline CDR1 MNHNS, CDR2 SASEGT. V gave up 1 base and J gave up 1 base, with 16 bases separating them. The CDR3 DNA follows: TGTGCCAGCAGTGAAGTATTTGGCGGACTGAGGAACACTGAAGCTTTCTTT. This gives the protein CASSEVFGGLRNTEAFF.

The CDR3 loop reads CASSLIGDSYNSPLHF. The CDR3 DNA reads TGTGCCAGCAGCCTAATCGGAGACTCCTATAATTCACCCCTCCACTTT. The V gene is TRBV6-5, the J gene TRBJ1-6, with D uncertain. The germline V and J ends were trimmed by 6 bases and 0 bases, with 12 bases remaining between them. The CDR3 runs to 16 residues. CDR1 is MNHEY and CDR2 is SVGAGI in the germline V gene.

J is TRBJ2-4 and V is TRBV6-5, with 8 nucleotides matching TRBD2. The J call may not be correct, given that the DNA end is closer to TRBJ2-7. The CDR3 is 14 residues long. Per germline, CDR1 MNHEY and CDR2 SVGAGI. Here the CDR3 DNA reads TGTGCCAGCAGTGATGGGACTAGGGCCTACGAGCAGTACTTC. This gives the protein CASSDGTRAYEQYF.

This chain connects TRBV5-1 to TRBJ2-5; no clear D gene. The J call may be in error: the DNA end matches TRBJ2-7 better. The CDR3 totals 14 residues. The V gene's germline CDR1 is SGHRS and CDR2 YFSETQ. The CDR3 here is CASSPGTVVFEQYF. The CDR3 coding sequence is TGCGCCAGCAGCCCCGGTACGGTGGTATTCGAGCAGTACTTC.

This rearrangement joins TRBV9 to TRBJ2-7, with D maybe TRBD2 (5 bases). Trimming took 0 bases from V and 3 from J, leaving 10 bases between them. CDR1 and CDR2 (germline): SGDLS, YYNGEE. The CDR3 consists of 14 residues. The CDR3 reads CASSVAGAGYEQYF. The CDR3 bases are TGTGCCAGCAGCGTAGCCGGCGCGGGCTACGAGCAGTACTTC. The complete variable domain, with remaining parts taken from reference TRBV9 and TRBJ2-7, reads DSGVTQTPKHLITATGQRVTLRCSPRSGDLSVYWYQQSLDQGLQFLIQYYNGEERAKGNILERFSAQQFPDLHSELNLSSLELGDSALYFCASSVAGAGYEQYFGPGTRLTVT.

The genes are TRBV4-2 and TRBJ2-3, with a possible D match to TRBD1 (6 bases). V dropped 3 bases and J dropped 2 bases, with 15 bases sitting between them. This CDR3 is 16 amino acids long. From germline, CDR1 is LGHNA and CDR2 YNFKEQ. The DNA of the CDR3 is TGTGCCAGCAGCCAGGGAGACAGGAGCAACACAGATACGCAGTATTTT. Encoded protein: CASSQGDRSNTDTQYF.

This clonotype was observed many times. This rearrangement joins TRBV14 to TRBJ2-3; D is possibly TRBD1 (6 bases). V was clipped by 0 bases and J by 9 bases, with 16 bases between them. Germline assignment: CDR1 SGHDN and CDR2 FVKESK. This CDR3 has 15 residues. CDR3 protein: CASSQDQVQGRTQYF. CDR3 DNA: TGTGCCAGCAGCCAAGATCAAGTACAGGGTAGGACGCAGTATTTT. Full variable domain (outside the CDR3, taken from reference TRBV14 and TRBJ2-3): EAGVTQFPSHSVIEKGQTVTLRCDPISGHDNLYWYRRVMGKEIKFLLHFVKESKQDESGMPNNRFLAERTGGTYSTLKVQPAELEDSGVYFCASSQDQVQGRTQYFGPGTRLTVL.

This chain uses TRBV6-1 with TRBJ1-1; no clear D. V gave up 1 base and J gave up 2 bases, with 5 bases separating them. Germline lookup yields CDR1 MNHNS and CDR2 SASEGT. The CDR3 covers 13 residues. The CDR3 loop reads CASSEESNTEAFF. The CDR3 DNA is TGTGCCAGCAGTGAAGAGTCTAACACTGAAGCTTTCTTT.

V usage is TRBV16 and J usage is TRBJ1-1; no firm D call. The CDR3 is made up of 13 amino acids. V shed 4 bases and J shed 4 bases, with 10 bases lying between them. Germline CDR1 KGHSY, CDR2 FQNENV. The CDR3 here is CASSLLLVTEAFF. The DNA of the CDR3 is TGTGCCAGCAGCCTACTTTTGGTCACTGAAGCTTTCTTT.

The chain employs TRBV15 and TRBJ1-5; D is undetermined. Trimming shortened V by 5 bases and J by 11 bases, and 13 bases separated the two germline ends. CDR3 length equals 12 residues. The V gene's germline CDR1 is LNHNV and CDR2 YYDKDF (reference sequence). The CDR3, as DNA: TGTGCCACCAGCCCAAATGTTGGAGCCCAGCATTTT. Translation: CATSPNVGAQHF.

This clonotype was recorded a few times. The V and J genes are TRBV20-1 and TRBJ2-1; TRBD2 aligns across 11 bases. Germline V gene data show CDR1 as DFQATT and CDR2 as SNEGSKA (reference sequence). J lost 2 bases, V lost 0 bases, and 3 bases had no gene match. This CDR3 is 16 amino acids long. The CDR3 loop reads CSAREYSGGAYNEQFF. CDR3 in DNA: TGCAGTGCTAGAGAATATAGCGGGGGGGCCTACAATGAGCAGTTCTTC.

The chain combines TRBV4-3 with TRBJ2-3; 8 bases match TRBD2. J gave up 4 bases and V 1 base, and 4 bases lay outside the gene matches. Per germline, CDR1 LGHNA and CDR2 YSLEER. The length of the CDR3 is 15 residues. The CDR3 here is CASSQARRGADTQYF. The CDR3, as DNA: TGCGCCAGCAGCCAAGCCCGGCGGGGGGCAGATACGCAGTATTTT.

The DNA of the CDR3 is TGTGCCGCAGCTGGTCGAGGGGATACGCAGTATTTT. This translates into CAAAGRGDTQYF. J is TRBJ2-3 and V is TRBV7-8, with D possibly being TRBD2 (5 bases). V dropped 11 bases and J dropped 6 bases, with 15 bases sitting between them. CDR1 and CDR2 from the germline V gene are SGHVS and FQNEAQ. The CDR3 has 12 residues.

The V gene is TRBV24-1, the J gene TRBJ2-1; either TRBD1 or TRBD2 may fit D (6 bases each). V dropped 1 base and J dropped 7 bases, with 13 bases sitting between them. The CDR3 consists of 15 residues. Per the germline V gene, CDR1 is KGHDR and CDR2 is SFDVKD. The chain's CDR3 is CATSDLGQGRNEQFF. CDR3 nucleotide sequence: TGTGCCACCAGTGATTTAGGGCAGGGGAGGAATGAGCAGTTCTTC.

The gene calls are TRBV12-3 or TRBV12-4 and TRBJ1-2; D is perhaps TRBD1 (6 bases). The CDR3 length is 12 residues. V lost 6 bases to trimming and J lost 7 bases, with 12 bases between them. CDR3 amino acids: CASRILTGGYTF. The CDR3 region has the DNA TGTGCCAGCAGGATCCTGACAGGTGGCTACACCTTC.

This clonotype has a handful of counts. A read error may account for a junction end that differs from germline. This chain joins TRBV12-3 or TRBV12-4 and TRBJ1-1, with D perhaps TRBD1 (6 bases). This CDR3 spans 14 amino acids. The CDR3 bases are TGTGCCAGCAGTTTCCAGGGGAGGAACCCTGAAGCTTTCTTT. This encodes CASSFQGRNPEAFF.

This clonotype was counted at least ten times. V gene TRBV5-6 combines with J gene TRBJ2-3, with D unresolved. The V end was cut by 2 bases, the J end by 6 bases, with 16 bases between. Germline loops: CDR1 SGHDT, CDR2 YYEEEE. The CDR3 is made up of 15 amino acids. CDR3 residues: CASSLGPALRDTQYF. The CDR3 DNA reads as TGTGCCAGCAGCTTAGGTCCGGCCCTGAGGGATACGCAGTATTTT.